Below, 27 T cell receptor beta chains from the same sample are listed, as sequenced in a study of shared clonotypes between healthy human individuals. As defined, naive CD8 cells were CD45RO-negative and positively selected for CCR7, with terminally differentiated effector memory CD45RA+ cells excluded. Method: immunoSEQ multiplex PCR; TCRdb's copy keeps in-frame clones and lacks some. This table has about 590,000 clones, 95% appearing once. The sample consisted of naive CD8+ T cells sorted from blood. These receptors came from a woman in her twenties or thirties in good health.

The rearrangement uses TRBV13 and TRBJ2-1; D gene unclear. The CDR3 contains 16 residues. Germline V gene lookup returns CDR1 PRHDT and CDR2 FYEKMQ (reference sequence). V lost 5 bases and J 1 base, leaving 15 bases between the germline ends. The DNA for the CDR3 is TGTGCCAGCAGCGACACGAGCCGTCCTTCCTACAATGAGCAGTTCTTC. Translated: CASSDTSRPSYNEQFF.

DNA for the CDR3: TGTGCCACCTCCGACAGGGGCGACACCATATATTTT. Protein: CATSDRGDTIYF. The rearrangement joins TRBV6-1 to TRBJ1-3, with 8 bases lining up with TRBD1. The CDR3 contains 12 residues. The J segment lost 8 bases and the V segment lost 10 bases, leaving 7 bases of the junction unmatched. The germline CDR1 and CDR2 sequences are MNHNS and SASEGT.

This clone was observed once. This chain links TRBV29-1 with TRBJ2-1; D may be TRBD1 or TRBD2 (5 bases each). The V end was cut by 3 bases, the J end by 8 bases, with 14 bases between. The CDR3 contains 13 residues. Germline V gene sequence: CDR1 SQVTM, CDR2 ANQGSEA. The CDR3 sequence: CSVDRAGRHEQFF. For the CDR3, the DNA is TGCAGCGTTGATAGGGCAGGGAGACATGAGCAGTTCTTC.

The rearrangement links TRBV6-5 to TRBJ1-2; D call uncertain. The CDR3 spans 15 residues. The V gene lost 8 bases and the J gene lost 1 base, with 17 bases spanning the gap. Germline loops: CDR1 MNHEY, CDR2 SVGAGI. CDR3 DNA: TGTGCCAGCCTTTCCCGGGGAGGCCGTAACTATGGCTACACCTTC. Protein sequence: CASLSRGGRNYGYTF.

As to this clone: The same CDR3 is also encoded by other DNA sequences in this sample. The V and J genes are TRBV5-1 and TRBJ2-1, with D unclear. This CDR3 has 12 residues. With 4 bases removed from V and 4 bases from J, the gap between germline ends came to 6 bases. Germline values: CDR1 SGHRS, CDR2 YFSETQ. CDR3 amino acids: CASSHTYNEQFF. The CDR3 DNA follows: TGCGCCAGCAGCCATACATACAATGAGCAGTTCTTC.

The chain has TRBV27 and TRBJ1-5, with unresolved D. V was trimmed by 8 bases and J by 4 bases, leaving 12 bases between them. The CDR3 has 13 amino acids. CDR1 and CDR2 from the germline V gene are MNHEY and SMNVEV (reference sequence). CDR3 sequence (DNA): TGTGCCAGCGGATCGACCGCTAATCAGCCCCAGCATTTT. Translated: CASGSTANQPQHF.

The CDR3 nucleotides are TGTGCCAGCACAAAGGGGGGCTACGAGCAGTACTTC. Its translation: CASTKGGYEQYF. The rearrangement joins TRBV7-9 to TRBJ2-7; either TRBD1 or TRBD2 may fit D (6 bases each). The germline V and J ends were trimmed by 7 bases and 3 bases, with 10 bases remaining between them. Per the germline V gene, CDR1 is SEHNR and CDR2 is FQNEAQ (reference sequence). The CDR3 extends over 12 amino acids.

This clone was observed once. V and J are TRBV6-7 and TRBJ2-1; TRBD2 aligns across 8 bases. TRBV6-7 is sorted into the ORF group, with uncertain function. The CDR3 covers 16 residues. V shed 7 bases and J 5 bases; nucleotides not matched to a gene: 13. The CDR3: CASIPELAVTHNEQFF. The CDR3 DNA sequence: TGTGCCAGCATTCCGGAACTAGCGGTGACTCACAATGAGCAGTTCTTC.

This clone was picked up a small number of times. The chain joins TRBV4-1 to TRBJ2-7; D might be TRBD1 (6 bases). The CDR3 is made up of 15 amino acids. Germline V gene lookup returns CDR1 MGHRA and CDR2 YSYEKL. Between the trimmed V and J ends, which lost 0 bases and 5 bases, there was a span of 14 bases. CDR3 coding DNA: TGCGCCAGCAGCCAAGAACCCCGATCAGGGGACGAGCAGTACTTC. Translation gives CASSQEPRSGDEQYF.

The rearrangement links TRBV27 to TRBJ2-5; D is uncertain. The closer fit of TRBJ2-7 to the DNA end suggests the J call may be wrong. Germline V gives CDR1 MNHEY, CDR2 SMNVEV (reference sequence). The CDR3 consists of 13 residues. CDR3 region: CASSLSSTYEQYF. DNA for the CDR3: TGTGCCAGCAGTTTATCGAGTACCTACGAGCAGTACTTC.

The V gene is TRBV27, the J gene TRBJ2-2; 10 nucleotides line up with TRBD2. The CDR3 sequence is 15 residues long. V was pared by 5 bases and J by 7 bases, with 7 bases of the junction left unmatched. The germline gives CDR1 MNHEY, CDR2 SMNVEV (reference sequence). CDR3 amino acids: CASSPLAGANGELFF. CDR3 sequence (DNA): TGTGCCAGCAGTCCCCTAGCGGGAGCTAACGGGGAGCTGTTTTTT.

V and J are TRBV28 and TRBJ2-7; D call uncertain. The germline V and J ends were trimmed by 1 base and 1 base, with 14 bases remaining between them. The CDR3 length is 16 residues. In germline, CDR1 is MDHEN, CDR2 SYDVKM. CDR3: CASSLFLVETSYEQYF. The CDR3 region has the DNA TGTGCCAGCAGTTTATTCTTGGTCGAAACTTCCTACGAGCAGTACTTC.

The chain has TRBV28 and TRBJ2-7; D not certain. This CDR3 is built from 12 residues. CDR1 and CDR2 from the germline V gene are MDHEN and SYDVKM. Trimming cost V 3 bases and J 4 bases, with 7 bases left between them. CDR3 amino acids: CASSFMYYEQYF. As DNA, the CDR3 is TGTGCCAGCAGTTTCATGTATTACGAGCAGTACTTC.

The V call is TRBV4-1, the J call TRBJ2-7; TRBD2 matches 14 bases. Germline lookup yields CDR1 MGHRA and CDR2 YSYEKL. Trimming at V came to 1 base and at J to 3 bases, leaving 2 bases not matched to a gene. The CDR3 is made up of 16 amino acids. CDR3 nucleotide sequence: TGCGCCAGCAGCCAAGGGGGACTAGCGGGAGTCTACGAGCAGTACTTC. It encodes CASSQGGLAGVYEQYF.

V gene TRBV6-5 combines with J gene TRBJ2-7, with 7 nucleotides matching TRBD2. The CDR3 is made up of 13 amino acids. The junction had 5 bases not matched to a gene; V was cut back by 8 bases and J by 1 base. Germline V lookup: CDR1 MNHEY, CDR2 SVGAGI. CDR3 loop: CASCAGASYEQYF. In DNA form, the CDR3 reads TGTGCCAGCTGCGCGGGAGCTTCCTACGAGCAGTACTTC.

J is TRBJ2-7 and V is TRBV11-2; no definite D call. V lost 2 bases and J lost 3, with 8 bases in between. This CDR3 contains 13 residues. Per germline, CDR1 SGHAT and CDR2 FQNNGV. CDR3 sequence: CASSLNAGYEQYF. The CDR3 DNA reads TGTGCCAGCAGCTTAAACGCCGGCTACGAGCAGTACTTC.

CDR3 bases: TGTGCCAGCACCTTCGGGGGACCGGGGGAGCTGTTTTTT. It codes for CASTFGGPGELFF. This sequence joins TRBV7-9 and TRBJ2-2, with D possibly matching TRBD2 (6 bases). CDR1 and CDR2 (germline): SEHNR, FQNEAQ (reference sequence). CDR3 length: 13 residues. Trimming stripped 7 bases from V and 8 bases from J, with 14 bases between.

This clone was counted a few times. This chain uses TRBV19 with TRBJ2-1; a weak D match, TRBD2 (5 bases). This CDR3 has 16 residues. CDR1 and CDR2 from the germline V gene are LNHDA and SQIVND (reference sequence). Deletions cut 3 bases from V and 7 bases from J, with 19 bases between. CDR3 protein: CASSIQRKRVDNEQFF. The CDR3 nucleotides are TGTGCCAGTAGTATCCAGCGGAAACGGGTGGATAATGAGCAGTTCTTC. Together with reference TRBV19 and TRBJ2-1, the CDR3 gives the full variable domain: DGGITQSPKYLFRKEGQNVTLSCEQNLNHDAMYWYRQDPGQGLRLIYYSQIVNDFQKGDIAEGYSVSREKKESFPLTVTSAQKNPTAFYLCASSIQRKRVDNEQFFGPGTRLTVL.

The rearrangement links TRBV4-1 to TRBJ2-7; possible D gene TRBD1, 5 bases. Germline V gene data show CDR1 as MGHRA and CDR2 as YSYEKL. The CDR3 length is 15 residues. Trimming pared 4 bases from V and 3 bases from J, leaving 16 bases between. The CDR3 loop is CASSPTRVSSYEQYF. CDR3 nucleotide sequence: TGCGCCAGCAGCCCCACCAGGGTATCGAGCTACGAGCAGTACTTC.

This clone has more than one count but fewer than ten. The V and J genes are TRBV28 and TRBJ1-2; a weak D match, TRBD1 (5 bases). The germline V gene encodes CDR1 MDHEN and CDR2 SYDVKM. Trimming stripped 1 base from V and 7 bases from J, with 10 bases between. This CDR3 comprises 13 residues. The CDR3 sequence is CASSLSGAGGYTF. CDR3 in DNA: TGTGCCAGCAGTTTATCTGGGGCGGGTGGCTACACCTTC.

The chain's CDR3 is CASGRTSGSDTQYF. In nucleotides, the CDR3 is TGTGCCAGCGGCCGGACTAGCGGCTCAGATACGCAGTATTTT. The rearrangement joins TRBV7-9 to TRBJ2-3; 10 bases are shared with TRBD2. The germline gives CDR1 SEHNR, CDR2 FQNEAQ (reference sequence). J lost 4 bases, V lost 8 bases, and 6 bases had no gene match. The CDR3 sequence is 14 residues long.

CDR3 region: CASSQFAAGQNQPQHF. DNA for the CDR3: TGCGCCAGCAGCCAATTTGCGGCAGGGCAGAATCAGCCCCAGCATTTT. The rearrangement links TRBV4-1 to TRBJ1-5, with D tentatively TRBD1 (5 bases). Germline V lookup: CDR1 MGHRA, CDR2 YSYEKL. Trimming left V 2 bases short and J 4 bases short, with 15 bases between. The CDR3 totals 16 residues.

The rearrangement uses TRBV28 and TRBJ2-3; 7 positions match TRBD2. V lost 4 bases, J lost 9 bases, and 10 bases stayed unmatched. CDR1 and CDR2 from the germline V gene are MDHEN and SYDVKM. This CDR3 has 14 residues. CDR3 nucleotides: TGTGCCAGCAGTTCCCTTGGGGGGGAGATAACGCAGTATTTT. Protein: CASSSLGGEITQYF.

The chain employs TRBV4-1 and TRBJ2-7; TRBD2 matches 8 bases. Germline-derived CDR1 and CDR2 are MGHRA and YSYEKL. The CDR3 runs 20 residues. V gave up 4 bases and J gave up 3 bases; unmatched junction bases: 23. The CDR3 protein is CASSPQSGSYRVRGGYEQYF. CDR3 in DNA: TGCGCCAGCAGCCCGCAGTCAGGCTCATATCGTGTCCGGGGGGGCTACGAGCAGTACTTC.

This chain uses TRBV13 with TRBJ2-7, with 7 bases fitting TRBD2. Germline CDR1 and CDR2: PRHDT and FYEKMQ (reference sequence). The CDR3 length is 14 residues. J lost 4 bases, V lost 0 bases, and 3 bases had no gene match. The CDR3 protein is CASSLGGRKYEQYF. The DNA of the CDR3 is TGTGCCAGCAGCTTAGGCGGGAGGAAGTACGAGCAGTACTTC.

This sequence joins TRBV4-2 and TRBJ2-7; weak D call: TRBD2 (6 bases). This CDR3 has 15 residues. V gave up 0 bases and J gave up 4 bases, with 13 bases separating them. Germline V gene sequence: CDR1 LGHNA, CDR2 YNFKEQ. Written as DNA, the CDR3 is TGTGCCAGCAGCCAAGAGAGGGGAGGAGAATACGAGCAGTACTTC. Protein sequence: CASSQERGGEYEQYF.

This clone was picked up one time. The chain links TRBV28 to TRBJ2-3, with 12 nucleotides matching TRBD1. After removal of 5 bases from V and 2 bases from J, the junction contained 2 bases not matched to a gene. CDR3 size: 15 residues. CDR1 is MDHEN and CDR2 is SYDVKM in the germline V gene. DNA of the CDR3: TGTGCCAGCAGTAGGGACAGGGGGCCCACAGATACGCAGTATTTT. Its translation is CASSRDRGPTDTQYF.